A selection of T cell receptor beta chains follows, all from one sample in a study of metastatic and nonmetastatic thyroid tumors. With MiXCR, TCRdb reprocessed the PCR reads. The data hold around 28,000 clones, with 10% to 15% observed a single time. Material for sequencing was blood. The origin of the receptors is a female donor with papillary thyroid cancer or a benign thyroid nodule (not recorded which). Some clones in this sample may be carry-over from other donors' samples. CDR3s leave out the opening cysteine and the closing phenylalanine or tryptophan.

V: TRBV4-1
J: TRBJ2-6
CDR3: ASSQDLAGAGANVLT

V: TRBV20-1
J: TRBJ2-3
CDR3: SAGDTRPGTQY

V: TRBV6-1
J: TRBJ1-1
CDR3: ASSRHMAPEAF

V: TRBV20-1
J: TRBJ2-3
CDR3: SAQSRGSSTDTQY

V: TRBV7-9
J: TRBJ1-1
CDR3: ASSWGMNTEAF

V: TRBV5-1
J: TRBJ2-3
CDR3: ASSLVAVSAGGTDTQY

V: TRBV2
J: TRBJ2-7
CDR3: ASRTTGSGNEQY

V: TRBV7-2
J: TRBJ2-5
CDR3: ASSELRGETQY

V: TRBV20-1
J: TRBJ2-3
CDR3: SASSGSLDTQY

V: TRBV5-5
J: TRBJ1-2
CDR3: ASSLVGQPRDGYT

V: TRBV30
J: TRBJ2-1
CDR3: AWSVGAYNEQF

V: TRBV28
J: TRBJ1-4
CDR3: ASTIQGSNEKLF

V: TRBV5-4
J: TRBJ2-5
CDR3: ASSLSSEETQY

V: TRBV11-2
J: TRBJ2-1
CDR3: ASSLIGGAPNEQF

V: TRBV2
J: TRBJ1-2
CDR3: ASRTTGGYGYT

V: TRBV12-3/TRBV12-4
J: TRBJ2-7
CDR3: ASSTGQVEQY

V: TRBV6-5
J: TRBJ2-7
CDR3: ASSYSSRAGKGYEQY

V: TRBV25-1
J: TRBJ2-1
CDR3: ASSEPLLAEQF

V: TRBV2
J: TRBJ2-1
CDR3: ASFEEGLALSEQF

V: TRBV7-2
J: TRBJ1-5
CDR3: ASSFQMGNQPQH

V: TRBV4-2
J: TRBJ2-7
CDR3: ASSQDRGNEQY

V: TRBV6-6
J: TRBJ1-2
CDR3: ASSYQGNHGYT

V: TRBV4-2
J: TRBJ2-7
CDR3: ASSPDRAPWEQY

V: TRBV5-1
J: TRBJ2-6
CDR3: ASSFRQGIQISGANVLT

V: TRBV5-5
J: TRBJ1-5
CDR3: ASSPVGVSNQPQH

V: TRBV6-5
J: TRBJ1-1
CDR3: ASSYGDGAF

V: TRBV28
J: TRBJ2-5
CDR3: ASSFRYGHTQETQY